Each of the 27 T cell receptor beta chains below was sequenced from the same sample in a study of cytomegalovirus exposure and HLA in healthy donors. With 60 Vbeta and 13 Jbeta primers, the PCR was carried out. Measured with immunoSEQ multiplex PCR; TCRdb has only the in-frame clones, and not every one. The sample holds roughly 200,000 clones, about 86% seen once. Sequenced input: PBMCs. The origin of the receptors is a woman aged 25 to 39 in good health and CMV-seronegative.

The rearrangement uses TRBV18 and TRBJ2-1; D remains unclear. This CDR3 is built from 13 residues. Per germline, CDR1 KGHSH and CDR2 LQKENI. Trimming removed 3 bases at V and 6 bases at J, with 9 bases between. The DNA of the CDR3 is TGTGCCAGCTCACCGTCTAGTAGCAATGAGCAGTTCTTC. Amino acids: CASSPSSSNEQFF.

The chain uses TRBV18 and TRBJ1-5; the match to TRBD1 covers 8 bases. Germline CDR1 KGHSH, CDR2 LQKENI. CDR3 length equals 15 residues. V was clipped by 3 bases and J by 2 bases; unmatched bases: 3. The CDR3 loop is CASSPTGARNQPQHF. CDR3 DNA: TGTGCCAGCTCACCGACAGGGGCGCGCAATCAGCCCCAGCATTTT.

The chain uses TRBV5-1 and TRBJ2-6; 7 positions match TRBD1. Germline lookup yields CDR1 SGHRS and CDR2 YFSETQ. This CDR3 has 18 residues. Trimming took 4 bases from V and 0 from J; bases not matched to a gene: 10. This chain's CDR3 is CASSRGAGGNSGANVLTF. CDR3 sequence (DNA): TGCGCCAGCAGCCGGGGTGCAGGGGGAAACTCTGGGGCCAACGTCCTGACTTTC.

The CDR3 coding sequence is TGTGCCAGTAGTACGACAGGGGGCTCCTACGAGCAGTACTTC. Translating it yields CASSTTGGSYEQYF. The rearrangement uses TRBV19 and TRBJ2-7, with 9 positions matching TRBD1. The CDR3 loop spans 14 amino acids. CDR1 and CDR2 from the germline V gene are LNHDA and SQIVND (reference sequence). Germline trimming cut 4 bases from V and 0 bases from J; bases unmatched to any gene: 1.

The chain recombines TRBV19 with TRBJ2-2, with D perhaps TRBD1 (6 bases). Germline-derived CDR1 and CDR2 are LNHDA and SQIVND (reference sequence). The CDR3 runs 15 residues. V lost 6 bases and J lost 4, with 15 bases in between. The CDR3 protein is CASSQNRVRTGELFF. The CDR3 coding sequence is TGTGCCAGTAGCCAGAACAGGGTGCGCACCGGGGAGCTGTTTTTT.

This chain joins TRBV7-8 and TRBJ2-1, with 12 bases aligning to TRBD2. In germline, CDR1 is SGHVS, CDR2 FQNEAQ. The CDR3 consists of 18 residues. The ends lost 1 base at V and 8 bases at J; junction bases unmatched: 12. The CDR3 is CASSLGGLTSGSTHEQFF. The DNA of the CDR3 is TGTGCCAGCAGCTTAGGGGGATTGACTAGCGGGAGTACTCATGAGCAGTTCTTC.

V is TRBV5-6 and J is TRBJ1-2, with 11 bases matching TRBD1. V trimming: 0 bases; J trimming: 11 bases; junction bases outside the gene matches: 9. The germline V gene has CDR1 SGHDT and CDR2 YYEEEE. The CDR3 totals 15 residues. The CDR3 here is CASSLADRGLAGYTF. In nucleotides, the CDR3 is TGTGCCAGCAGCTTGGCGGACAGGGGGCTAGCAGGATACACCTTC.

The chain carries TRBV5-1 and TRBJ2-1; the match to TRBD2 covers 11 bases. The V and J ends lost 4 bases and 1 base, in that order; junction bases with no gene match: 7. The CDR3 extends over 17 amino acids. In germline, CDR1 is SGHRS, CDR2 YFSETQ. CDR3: CASSVTPSGGSYNEQFF. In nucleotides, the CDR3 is TGCGCCAGCAGCGTAACCCCTAGCGGGGGGTCCTACAATGAGCAGTTCTTC.

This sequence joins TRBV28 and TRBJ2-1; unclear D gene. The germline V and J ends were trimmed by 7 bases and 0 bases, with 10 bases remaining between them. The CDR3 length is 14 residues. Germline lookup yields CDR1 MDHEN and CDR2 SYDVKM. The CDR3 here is CASTTRSSYNEQFF. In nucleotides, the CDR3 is TGTGCCAGCACGACCCGGAGCTCCTACAATGAGCAGTTCTTC. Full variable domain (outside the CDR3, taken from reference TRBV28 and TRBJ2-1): DVKVTQSSRYLVKRTGEKVFLECVQDMDHENMFWYRQDPGLGLRLIYFSYDVKMKEKGDIPEGYSVSREKKERFSLILESASTNQTSMYLCASTTRSSYNEQFFGPGTRLTVL.

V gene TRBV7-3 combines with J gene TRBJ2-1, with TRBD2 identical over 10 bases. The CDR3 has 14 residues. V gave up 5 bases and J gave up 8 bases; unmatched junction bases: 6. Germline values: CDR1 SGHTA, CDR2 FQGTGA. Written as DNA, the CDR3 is TGTGCCAGCAGCCCCCTGGGGACTAGCGATGAGCAGTTCTTC. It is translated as CASSPLGTSDEQFF.

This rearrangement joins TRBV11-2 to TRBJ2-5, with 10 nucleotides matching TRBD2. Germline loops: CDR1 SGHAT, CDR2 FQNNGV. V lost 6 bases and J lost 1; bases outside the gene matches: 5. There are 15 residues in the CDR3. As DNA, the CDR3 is TGTGCCAGCAGGAAACTAGCGGGGAGCCAAGAGACCCAGTACTTC. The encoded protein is CASRKLAGSQETQYF.

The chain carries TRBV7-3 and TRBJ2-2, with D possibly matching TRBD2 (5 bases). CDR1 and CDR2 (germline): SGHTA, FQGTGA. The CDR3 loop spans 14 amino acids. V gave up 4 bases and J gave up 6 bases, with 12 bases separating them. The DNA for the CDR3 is TGTGCCAGCAGCTGGGGAGAGGGCGCCGGGGAGCTGTTTTTT. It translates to CASSWGEGAGELFF. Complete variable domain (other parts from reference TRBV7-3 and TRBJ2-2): GAGVSQTPSNKVTEKGKYVELRCDPISGHTALYWYRQSLGQGPEFLIYFQGTGAADDSGLPNDRFFAVRPEGSVSTLKIQRTERGDSAVYLCASSWGEGAGELFFGEGSRLTVL.

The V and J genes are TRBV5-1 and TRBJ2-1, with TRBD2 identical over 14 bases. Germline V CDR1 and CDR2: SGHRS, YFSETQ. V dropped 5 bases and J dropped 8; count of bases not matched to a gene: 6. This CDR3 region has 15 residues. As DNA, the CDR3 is TGCGCCAGCAGTACCGGGACTAGCGGGGGCTATGAGCAGTTCTTC. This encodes CASSTGTSGGYEQFF. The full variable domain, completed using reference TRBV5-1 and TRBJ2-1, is KAGVTQTPRYLIKTRGQQVTLSCSPISGHRSVSWYQQTPGQGLQFLFEYFSETQRNKGNFPGRFSGRQFSNSRSEMNVSTLELGDSALYLCASSTGTSGGYEQFFGPGTRLTVL.

CDR3 DNA: TGTGCCAGCAGGCTACTTTCGAACACCGGGGAGCTGTTTTTT. Amino acids: CASRLLSNTGELFF. The chain uses TRBV27 and TRBJ2-2, with unresolved D. The V end was cut by 6 bases, the J end by 0 bases, with 8 bases between. Germline V gene sequence: CDR1 MNHEY, CDR2 SMNVEV (reference sequence). CDR3 length: 14 amino acids.

CDR3 DNA sequence: TGTGCCAGCAGTGAAGATAGCAGGGACAATGAGCAGTTCTTC. It translates to CASSEDSRDNEQFF. J is TRBJ2-1 and V is TRBV2; D is perhaps TRBD1 (5 bases). The germline V gene has CDR1 SNHLY and CDR2 FYNNEI. The ends were cut back, 1 base at V and 5 bases at J, with 9 bases in the middle. This CDR3 region has 14 residues.

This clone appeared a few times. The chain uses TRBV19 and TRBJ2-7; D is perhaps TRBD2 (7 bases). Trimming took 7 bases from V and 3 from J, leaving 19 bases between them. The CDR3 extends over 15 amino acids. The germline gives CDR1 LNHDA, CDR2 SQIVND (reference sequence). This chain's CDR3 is CASTRAGAGDYEQYF. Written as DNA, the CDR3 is TGTGCCAGTACCAGGGCGGGGGCGGGAGACTACGAGCAGTACTTC. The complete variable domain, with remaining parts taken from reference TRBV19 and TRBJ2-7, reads DGGITQSPKYLFRKEGQNVTLSCEQNLNHDAMYWYRQDPGQGLRLIYYSQIVNDFQKGDIAEGYSVSREKKESFPLTVTSAQKNPTAFYLCASTRAGAGDYEQYFGPGTRLTVT.

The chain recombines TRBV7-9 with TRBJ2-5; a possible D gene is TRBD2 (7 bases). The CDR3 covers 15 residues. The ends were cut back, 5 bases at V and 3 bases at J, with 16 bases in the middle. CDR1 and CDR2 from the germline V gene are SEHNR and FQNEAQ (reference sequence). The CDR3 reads CASSRNRAGEETQYF. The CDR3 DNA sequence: TGTGCCAGCAGCCGAAACAGGGCGGGAGAAGAGACCCAGTACTTC.

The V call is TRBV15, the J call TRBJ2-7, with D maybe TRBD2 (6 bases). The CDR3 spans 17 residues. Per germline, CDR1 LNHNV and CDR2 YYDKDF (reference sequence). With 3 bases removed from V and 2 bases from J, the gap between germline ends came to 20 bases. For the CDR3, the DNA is TGTGCCACCAGCAGTTTTTCTAATTTGGCGGGAACCTACGAGCAGTACTTC. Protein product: CATSSFSNLAGTYEQYF.

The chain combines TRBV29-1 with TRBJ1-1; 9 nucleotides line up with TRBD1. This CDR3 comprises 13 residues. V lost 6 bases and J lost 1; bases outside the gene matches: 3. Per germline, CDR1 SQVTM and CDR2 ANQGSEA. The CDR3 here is CSVGDRANTEAFF. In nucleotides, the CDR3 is TGCAGCGTGGGGGACAGGGCGAACACTGAAGCTTTCTTT.

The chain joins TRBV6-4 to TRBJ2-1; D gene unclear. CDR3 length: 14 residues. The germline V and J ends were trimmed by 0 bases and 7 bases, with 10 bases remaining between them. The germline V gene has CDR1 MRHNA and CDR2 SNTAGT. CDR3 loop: CASSDSRFTNEQFF. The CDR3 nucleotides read TGTGCCAGCAGTGACTCGCGATTTACGAATGAGCAGTTCTTC.

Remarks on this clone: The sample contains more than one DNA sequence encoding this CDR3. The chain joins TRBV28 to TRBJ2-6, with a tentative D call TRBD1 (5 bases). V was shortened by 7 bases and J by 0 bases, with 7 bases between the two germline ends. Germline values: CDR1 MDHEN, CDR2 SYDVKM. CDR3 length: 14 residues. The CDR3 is CASKRGSGANVLTF. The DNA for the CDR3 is TGTGCCAGCAAAAGGGGCTCTGGGGCCAACGTCCTGACTTTC.

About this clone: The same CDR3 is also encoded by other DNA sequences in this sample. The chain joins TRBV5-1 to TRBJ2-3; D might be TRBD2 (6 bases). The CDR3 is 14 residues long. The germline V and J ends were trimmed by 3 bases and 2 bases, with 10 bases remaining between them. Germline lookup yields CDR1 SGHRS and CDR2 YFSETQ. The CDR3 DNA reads TGCGCCAGCAGCTCTACTAGCAACACAGATACGCAGTATTTT. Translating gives CASSSTSNTDTQYF.

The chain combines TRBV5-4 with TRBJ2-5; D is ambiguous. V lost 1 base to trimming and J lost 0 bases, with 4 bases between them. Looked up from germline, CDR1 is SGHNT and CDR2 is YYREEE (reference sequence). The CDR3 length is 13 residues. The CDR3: CASSLPYQETQYF. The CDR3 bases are TGTGCCAGCAGCTTGCCGTACCAAGAGACCCAGTACTTC.

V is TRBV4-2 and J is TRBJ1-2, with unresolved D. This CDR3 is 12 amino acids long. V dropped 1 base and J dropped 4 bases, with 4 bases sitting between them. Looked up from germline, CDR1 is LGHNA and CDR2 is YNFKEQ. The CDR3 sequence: CASSQGLYGYTF. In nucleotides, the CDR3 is TGTGCCAGCAGCCAAGGACTCTATGGCTACACCTTC.

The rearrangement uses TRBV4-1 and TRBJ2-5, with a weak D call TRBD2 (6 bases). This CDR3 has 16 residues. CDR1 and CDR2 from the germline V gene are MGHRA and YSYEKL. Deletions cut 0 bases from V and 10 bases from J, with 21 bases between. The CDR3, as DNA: TGCGCCAGCAGCCAAGATATAGGGACTGGCGGGGTGAGCCAGTACTTC. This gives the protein CASSQDIGTGGVSQYF.

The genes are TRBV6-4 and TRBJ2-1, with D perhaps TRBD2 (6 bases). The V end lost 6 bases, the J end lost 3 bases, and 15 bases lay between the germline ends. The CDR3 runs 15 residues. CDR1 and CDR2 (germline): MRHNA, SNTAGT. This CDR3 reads CASSPGRGLYNEQFF. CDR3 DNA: TGTGCCAGCAGCCCCGGGCGGGGACTCTACAATGAGCAGTTCTTC.

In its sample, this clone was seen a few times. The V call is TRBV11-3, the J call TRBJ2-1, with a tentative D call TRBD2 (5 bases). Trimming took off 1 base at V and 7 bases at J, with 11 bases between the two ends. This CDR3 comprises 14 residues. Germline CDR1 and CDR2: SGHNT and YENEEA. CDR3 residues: CASSLVGVVNEQFF. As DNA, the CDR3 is TGTGCCAGCAGCTTAGTCGGGGTCGTAAATGAGCAGTTCTTC.